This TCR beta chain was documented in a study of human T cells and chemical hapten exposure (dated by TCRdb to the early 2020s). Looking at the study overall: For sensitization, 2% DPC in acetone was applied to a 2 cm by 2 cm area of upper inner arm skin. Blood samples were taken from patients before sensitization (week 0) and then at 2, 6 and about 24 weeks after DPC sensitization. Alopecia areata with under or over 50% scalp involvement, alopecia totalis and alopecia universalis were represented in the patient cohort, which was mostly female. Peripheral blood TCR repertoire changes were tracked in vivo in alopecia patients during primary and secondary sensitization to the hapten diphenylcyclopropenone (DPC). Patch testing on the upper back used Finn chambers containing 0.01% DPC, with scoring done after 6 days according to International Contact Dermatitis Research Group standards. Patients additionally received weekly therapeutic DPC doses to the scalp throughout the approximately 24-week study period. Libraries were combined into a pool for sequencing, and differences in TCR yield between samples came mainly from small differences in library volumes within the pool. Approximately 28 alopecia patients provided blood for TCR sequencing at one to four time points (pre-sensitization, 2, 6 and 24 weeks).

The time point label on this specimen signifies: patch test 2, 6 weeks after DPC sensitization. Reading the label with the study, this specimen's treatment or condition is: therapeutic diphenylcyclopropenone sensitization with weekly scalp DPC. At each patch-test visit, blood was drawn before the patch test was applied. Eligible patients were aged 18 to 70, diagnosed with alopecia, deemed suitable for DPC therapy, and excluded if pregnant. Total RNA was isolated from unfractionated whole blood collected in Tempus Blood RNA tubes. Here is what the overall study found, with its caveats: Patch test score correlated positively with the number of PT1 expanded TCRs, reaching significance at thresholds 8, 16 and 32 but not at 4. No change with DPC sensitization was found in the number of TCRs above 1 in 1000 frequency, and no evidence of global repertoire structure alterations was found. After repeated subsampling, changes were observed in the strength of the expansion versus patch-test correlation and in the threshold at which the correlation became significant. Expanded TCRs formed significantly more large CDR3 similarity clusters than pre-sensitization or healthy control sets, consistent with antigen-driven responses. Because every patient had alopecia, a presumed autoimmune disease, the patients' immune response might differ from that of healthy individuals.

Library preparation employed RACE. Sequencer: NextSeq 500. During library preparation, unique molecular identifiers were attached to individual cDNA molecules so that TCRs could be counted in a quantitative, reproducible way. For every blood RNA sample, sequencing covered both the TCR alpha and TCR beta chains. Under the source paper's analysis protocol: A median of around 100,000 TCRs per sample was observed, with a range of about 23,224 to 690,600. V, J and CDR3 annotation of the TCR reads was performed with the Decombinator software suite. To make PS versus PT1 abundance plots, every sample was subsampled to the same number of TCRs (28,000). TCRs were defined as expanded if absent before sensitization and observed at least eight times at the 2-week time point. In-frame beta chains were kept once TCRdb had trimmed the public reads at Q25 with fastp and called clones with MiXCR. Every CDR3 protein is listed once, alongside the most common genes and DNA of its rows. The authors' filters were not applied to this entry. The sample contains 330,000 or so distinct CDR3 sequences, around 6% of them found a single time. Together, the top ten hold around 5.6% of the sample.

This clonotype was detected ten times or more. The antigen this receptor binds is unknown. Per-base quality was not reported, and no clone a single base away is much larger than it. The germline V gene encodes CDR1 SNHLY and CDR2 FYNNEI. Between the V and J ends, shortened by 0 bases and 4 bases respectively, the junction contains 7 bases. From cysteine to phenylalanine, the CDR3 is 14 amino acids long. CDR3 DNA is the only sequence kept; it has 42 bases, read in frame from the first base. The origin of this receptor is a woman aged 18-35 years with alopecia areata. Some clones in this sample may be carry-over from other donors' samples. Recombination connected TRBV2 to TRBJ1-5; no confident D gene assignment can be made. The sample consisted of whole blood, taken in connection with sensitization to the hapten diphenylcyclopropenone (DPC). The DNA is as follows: TGTGCCAGCAGTGAAGCGGCCAGAAATCAGCCCCAGCATTTT. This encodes CASSEAARNQPQHF. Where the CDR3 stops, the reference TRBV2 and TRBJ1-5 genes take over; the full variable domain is EPEVTQTPSHQVTQMGQEVILRCVPISNHLYFYWYRQILGQKVEFLVSFYNNEISEKSEIFDDQFSVERPDGSNFTLKIRSTKLEDSAMYFCASSEAARNQPQHFGDGTRLSIL.